This entry features one T cell receptor (beta chain) sequence. Only in-frame clones appear in the TCRdb table, and some are missing; sequencing was by immunoSEQ multiplex PCR. The sample lists 300,000 to 450,000 clones, around 87% occurring once. Patients in Seattle were enrolled during active infection, then followed longitudinally. The data stem from a study of blood T cell repertoires in COVID-19. Across the whole study: COVID-19 samples collected from the United States, Italy and Spain covered acute and convalescent phases. PBMCs, B-cell-depleted T cells, or T cells were the source of the cDNA or gDNA that made up the material.

The ends were cut back, 4 bases at V and 4 bases at J, with 21 bases in the middle. Germline V gene data show CDR1 as MGHRA and CDR2 as YSYEKL. The CDR3 runs 17 residues. The TCR sequence derives from a woman aged 60-75 years with COVID-19, enrolled during active disease. The gene calls are TRBV4-1 and TRBJ2-3; D possibly corresponds to TRBD2 (7 bases). Source material: peripheral blood. CDR3 amino acids: CASSRSQGGAQADTQYF. The CDR3, as DNA: TGCGCCAGCAGCCGATCCCAAGGGGGGGCCCAGGCAGATACGCAGTATTTT.